A single sample is the source of the 15 T cell receptor beta chains below, sequenced in a study of T cell changes during pregnancy in multiple sclerosis. Using immunoSEQ multiplex PCR, the repertoire was profiled, and TCRdb retains in-frame clones only, with some absent. The repertoire holds 100,000 or so clones, with 85% to 95% as singletons. Sequenced material: peripheral blood, taken in the first trimester of pregnancy. These receptors came from a female donor with multiple sclerosis, enrolled in a pregnancy study.

This chain connects TRBV30 to TRBJ1-6; D perhaps matches TRBD1 (6 bases). This CDR3 is built from 16 residues. V lost 0 bases, J lost 6 bases, and 15 bases lay in between. Germline V gives CDR1 GTSNPN, CDR2 SVGIG (reference sequence). In nucleotides, the CDR3 is TGTGCCTGGAGTGTACTATTGGGGGCGAGTAATTCACCCCTCCACTTT. Its protein is CAWSVLLGASNSPLHF.

The chain combines TRBV6-6 with TRBJ1-3; TRBD1 aligns across 8 bases. The CDR3 is 15 amino acids. J lost 3 bases, V lost 6 bases, and 7 bases had no gene match. Looked up from germline, CDR1 is MNHNY and CDR2 is SVGAGI (reference sequence). The CDR3 DNA reads TGTGCCAGCAGGGCAGGGGGCGCAGATGGAAACACCATATATTTT. It yields the protein CASRAGGADGNTIYF.

This clone is a singleton in its sample. The chain recombines TRBV27 with TRBJ2-5, with 9 nucleotides matching TRBD2. In germline, CDR1 is MNHEY, CDR2 SMNVEV (reference sequence). The CDR3 is made up of 14 amino acids. V lost 9 bases, J lost 7 bases, and 12 bases stayed unmatched. The chain's CDR3 is CASRSSGVSRTQYF. In DNA form, the CDR3 reads TGTGCCAGTCGATCTAGCGGGGTGAGCCGGACCCAGTACTTC.

V gene TRBV9 combines with J gene TRBJ2-3, with D maybe TRBD1 (6 bases). Germline V lookup: CDR1 SGDLS, CDR2 YYNGEE. The CDR3 length is 14 residues. Trimming left V 4 bases short and J 2 bases short, with 11 bases between. The CDR3: CASSSEGDTDTQYF. DNA of the CDR3: TGTGCCAGCAGCTCAGAGGGGGACACAGATACGCAGTATTTT.

Details on this clone: The germline gene is not matched at one end of the junction; a read error may be the cause. The chain recombines TRBV6-5 with TRBJ1-1, with 9 bases matching TRBD1. Germline values: CDR1 MNHEY, CDR2 SVGAGI. The CDR3 spans 12 residues. CDR3 coding DNA: TGTGCCAGCAGTCCGCCGGGACAGGGAAAGAACTTT. It is translated as CASSPPGQGKNF.

The CDR3 DNA sequence: TGTGCCAGTAGAGGATATGTGTGGGCAGGAACTTTGAGTTATGGCTACACCTTC. Encoded protein: CASRGYVWAGTLSYGYTF. This chain connects TRBV19 to TRBJ1-2; D is unclear. The CDR3 loop spans 18 amino acids. Trimming pared 6 bases from V and 5 bases from J, leaving 28 bases between. The germline gives CDR1 LNHDA, CDR2 SQIVND (reference sequence).

In DNA form, the CDR3 reads TGTGCCAGCCAGGGTAATAGGAACACTGAAGCTTTCTTT. Amino acids: CASQGNRNTEAFF. The V and J genes are TRBV6-5 and TRBJ1-1, with D perhaps matching TRBD1 (5 bases). CDR1 is MNHEY and CDR2 is SVGAGI in the germline V gene. Trimming removed 8 bases at V and 1 base at J, with 11 bases between. The CDR3 contains 13 residues.

The J gene is TRBJ2-2, the V gene TRBV9, with D tentatively TRBD2 (6 bases). The CDR3 sequence is 16 residues long. Germline V lookup: CDR1 SGDLS, CDR2 YYNGEE. Deletions cut 0 bases from V and 3 bases from J, with 12 bases between. As DNA, the CDR3 is TGTGCCAGCAGCGTAGAGGCCCGGGGGTACACCGGGGAGCTGTTTTTT. It codes for CASSVEARGYTGELFF.

The sample holds one count of this clone. J is TRBJ2-5 and V is TRBV27; the D gene is possibly TRBD2 (6 bases). Germline-derived CDR1 and CDR2 are MNHEY and SMNVEV (reference sequence). The V end was cut by 1 base, the J end by 4 bases, with 10 bases between. This CDR3 comprises 14 residues. CDR3 coding DNA: TGTGCCAGCAGTTTATACCCGGGGGTAGAGACCCAGTACTTC. Encoded protein: CASSLYPGVETQYF.

The chain recombines TRBV6-5 with TRBJ2-3, with TRBD2 as a possible D gene (6 bases). Germline-derived CDR1 and CDR2 are MNHEY and SVGAGI. The V gene lost 0 bases and the J gene lost 4 bases, with 11 bases spanning the gap. The CDR3 has 15 amino acids. The CDR3 nucleotides are TGTGCCAGCAGTTACTCGATATCGGGGGCAGATACGCAGTATTTT. It yields the protein CASSYSISGADTQYF.

This clone occurred a few times. This chain connects TRBV5-1 to TRBJ1-3; the match to TRBD1 covers 8 bases. CDR3 length: 17 amino acids. Germline V gives CDR1 SGHRS, CDR2 YFSETQ. With 3 bases clipped from V and 1 base from J, the junction kept 9 bases outside the gene matches. CDR3 in DNA: TGCGCCAGCAGCTCGACAGGGGCCCTCACGTCTGGAAACACCATATATTTT. Protein product: CASSSTGALTSGNTIYF. The full variable domain, its missing parts supplied by reference TRBV5-1 and TRBJ1-3, is KAGVTQTPRYLIKTRGQQVTLSCSPISGHRSVSWYQQTPGQGLQFLFEYFSETQRNKGNFPGRFSGRQFSNSRSEMNVSTLELGDSALYLCASSSTGALTSGNTIYFGEGSWLTVV.

The gene calls are TRBV27 and TRBJ1-2; D is undetermined. CDR3 length: 15 residues. Germline CDR1 MNHEY, CDR2 SMNVEV (reference sequence). V lost 6 bases to trimming and J lost 5 bases, with 19 bases between them. CDR3 sequence (DNA): TGTGCCAGCAGACCGGATGCGGGCCACGAGTATGGCTACACCTTC. Its translation: CASRPDAGHEYGYTF.

V and J are TRBV10-3 and TRBJ1-1; TRBD1 matches at 9 bases. The CDR3 extends over 14 amino acids. V gave up 6 bases and J gave up 10 bases; unmatched junction bases: 12. CDR1 is ENHRY, CDR2 SYGVKD, per germline. The CDR3 nucleotides read TGTGCCATCAGACCAACGCCGGGACAGGGAAGAGCTTTCTTT. It translates to CAIRPTPGQGRAFF.

The gene calls are TRBV16 and TRBJ2-7, with 9 positions matching TRBD1. The germline gives CDR1 KGHSY, CDR2 FQNENV. The CDR3 sequence is 15 residues long. V lost 3 bases to trimming and J lost 5 bases; unmatched junction nucleotides: 8. The CDR3 reads CASSHGTGNLHEQYF. Written as DNA, the CDR3 is TGTGCCAGCAGCCATGGGACAGGGAATCTACACGAGCAGTACTTC.

The CDR3 loop reads CASTHRSGNYGGYTF. The DNA for the CDR3 is TGTGCCAGTACCCACCGGTCAGGGAACTATGGCGGCTACACCTTC. The chain combines TRBV19 with TRBJ1-2, with D possibly being TRBD1 (5 bases). The germline V gene encodes CDR1 LNHDA and CDR2 SQIVND (reference sequence). The CDR3 loop spans 15 amino acids. V gave up 7 bases and J gave up 8 bases, with 23 bases separating them.